This T cell receptor beta chain originates from a study of T-cell memory formation after mild COVID-19 (dated by TCRdb to about 2021). Regarding the complete study: Most TCR sequence clusters were specific to one of the two donors. T-cell clones expanding and contracting after mild COVID-19 in two donors were tracked by longitudinal TCRalpha and TCRbeta repertoire sequencing. Two young, previously healthy adult volunteers, one female and one male, were included in the cohort. The study at large found these results: Whether the second-wave clones peaking on day 37 were SARS-CoV-2 specific was not confirmed. Clones contracting from day 15 to 85 had balanced CD4/CD8 phenotypes, while a second wave expanding from day 15 to 37 was biased towards CD4+. Contracting CD4+ clones appeared mostly in the CM and EM memory subsets, whereas CD8+ clones were enriched in EMRA. Some responding clones were detected in pre-infection memory, which suggested that pre-existing cross-reactive memory T cells had joined the SARS-CoV-2 response. The study covered only two mild cases, and larger cohorts including severe cases with pre-infection samples were considered necessary.

A note on this clonotype: Its antigen remains undetermined. No base quality values were provided; no much bigger clone lies one nucleotide off.

From cysteine to phenylalanine, the CDR3 is 14 amino acids long. Left in the record is the CDR3 DNA by itself, 42 bases read in frame from the first base. Relative to germline, V is missing 6 bases and J is missing 4 bases, with 7 bases of the junction outside any gene match. Ficoll-Paque density gradient centrifugation was used to isolate PBMCs. The listed sequencing device is Illumina NovaSeq 6000. TCRalpha and TCRbeta cDNA libraries were constructed by 5'RACE with constant-segment primers, with sample barcodes and unique molecular identifiers being introduced. RNA was extracted from every sample with Trizol reagent. Amplification of the libraries took two PCR steps, and the second step added a second sample barcode plus Illumina TruSeq adapters. Sequencing of libraries was performed on an Illumina NovaSeq with 2 x 150 bp paired-end reads. On the study's bioinformatics: With migec v1.2.7, reads were demultiplexed and then collapsed into UMI-guided consensus sequences. Using mixcr v2.1.11, UMI consensuses were aligned to TRA and TRB V and J templates and then assembled into clonotypes. A clonotype was counted as expanded or contracted only when both edgeR and NoisET called the clonotype significant, with the noise models trained on biological replicates. For edgeR calls, a false discovery rate-adjusted p below 0.01 and a log2 fold-change threshold of 1 were applied. As an exploratory analysis of dynamics, max-normalized trajectories of the 1000 most abundant clonotypes were examined by PCA with hierarchical clustering. The CD4 or CD8 phenotype of responding clones was assigned using the separately sequenced CD4+ and CD8+ repertoires. The public reads were run again by TCRdb, first through fastp at Q25 and then through MiXCR, and only productive beta chains were kept. Each record represents a unique CDR3 protein, reported with the most common genes and DNA among its rows. The V and J calls were not made by the authors but by TCRdb's processing. A total of 540,000 or so distinct CDR3 sequences appear in this sample, 20% of them only once. The ten largest clones capture approximately 12% of the sample.

Sequencing was done on a sample of PBMCs or a T cell subset sorted from them (not recorded which). The V and J segments used are TRBV12-3 or TRBV12-4 and TRBJ1-1, with 8 bases matching TRBD1. The receptor's source is an adult woman who had mild COVID-19 (a few samples of this study predate the infection). The sample titles of this study are shuffled in the database, so cell type and time point are left out; the donor was told from shared clones. The sequenced DNA is TGTGCCAGCAGACCCCTCACAGGGGGCACTGAAGCTTTCTTT. Translated, it gives CASRPLTGGTEAFF.